These T cell receptor beta chains were read from a single sample in a study of blood T cell repertoires in COVID-19. Profiled with immunoSEQ multiplex PCR; TCRdb holds only in-frame clones, not every one. Of about 240,000 clones in the sample, around nine tenths were seen once. The material sequenced was peripheral blood. The receptors come from a woman in her 70s with active or convalescent COVID-19. CDR3s include the opening cysteine and the closing phenylalanine or tryptophan. The D gene is left open where the match is weak. The size entry is marked missing in some rows and otherwise reads once, few, many or a size class.

CDR3 protein | CDR3 DNA | V gene | clone size | D gene | J gene | CDR3 length
CASSFSTGNGETQYF | TGTGCCAGCAGCTTTTCGACAGGGAACGGGGAGACCCAGTACTTC | TRBV5-5 | - | TRBD1 | TRBJ2-5 | 15
CASSQDPGHPNYGYTF | TGTGCCAGCAGCCAGGACCCGGGACACCCTAACTATGGCTACACCTTC | TRBV7-2 | - | - | TRBJ1-2 | 16
CASSLAGDTNYGYTF | TGTGCCAGCAGTTTGGCAGGGGACACTAACTATGGCTACACCTTC | TRBV27 | - | - | TRBJ1-2 | 15
CASKTGQGVGANVLTF | TGTGCCAGCAAGACGGGGCAGGGGGTCGGGGCCAACGTCCTGACTTTC | TRBV6-6 | - | TRBD1 | TRBJ2-6 | 16
CASSFQGREANEKLFF | TGTGCCAGCAGTTTTCAGGGTCGCGAAGCCAATGAAAAACTGTTTTTT | TRBV27 | - | - | TRBJ1-4 | 16
CAITSSYNSPLHF | TGTGCCATCACCTCCTCCTATAATTCACCCCTCCACTTT | TRBV10-3 | - | - | TRBJ1-6 | 13
CASSFGQGPTDTQYF | TGTGCCAGCAGTTTTGGACAGGGTCCCACAGATACGCAGTATTTT | TRBV6-5 | - | TRBD1 | TRBJ2-3 | 15
CASSLGGGGVPGNIQYF | TGCGCCAGCAGCTTGGGCGGGGGAGGTGTCCCCGGGAACATTCAGTACTTC | TRBV5-1 | - | TRBD2 | TRBJ2-4 | 17
CASSTKDRGTEAFF | TGCGCCAGCAGTACGAAGGACAGGGGCACTGAAGCTTTCTTT | TRBV10-1 | - | TRBD1 | TRBJ1-1 | 14
CASSLDQGRGEQYF | TGTGCCAGCAGCTTGGATCAGGGAAGGGGGGAGCAGTACTTC | TRBV5-4 | - | - | TRBJ2-7 | 14
CASRPSGGTGELFF | TGCGCCAGCAGACCCAGCGGGGGCACCGGGGAGCTGTTTTTT | TRBV10-2 | - | TRBD2 | TRBJ2-2 | 14
CASSEQGSNQPQHF | TGTGCCAGCAGTGAACAGGGTAGCAATCAGCCCCAGCATTTT | TRBV6-1 | - | - | TRBJ1-5 | 14
CASSSNTDTQYF | TGCGCCAGCAGCAGCAACACAGATACGCAGTATTTT | TRBV5-1 | - | - | TRBJ2-3 | 12
CASSEDRGLQYGYTF | TGTGCCAGCAGTGAAGACCGTGGACTGCAATATGGCTACACCTTC | TRBV2 | - | - | TRBJ1-2 | 15
CASSLSTATNTEAFF | TGTGCCAGCAGCTTGTCGACAGCGACGAACACTGAAGCTTTCTTT | TRBV11-2 | once | - | TRBJ1-1 | 15
CASRGTGPTGELFF | TGTGCCAGCAGGGGGACAGGGCCCACCGGGGAGCTGTTTTTT | TRBV2 | few | TRBD1 | TRBJ2-2 | 14
CASSVRDRANTGELFF | TGTGCCAGCAGTGTCCGGGACAGGGCTAACACCGGGGAGCTGTTTTTT | TRBV25-1 | - | TRBD1 | TRBJ2-2 | 16
CASSRGQGREQYF | TGTGCCAGCAGCCGAGGACAGGGACGCGAGCAGTACTTC | TRBV7-3 | - | TRBD1 | TRBJ2-7 | 13
CASSQPGQGNSPLHF | TGCGCCAGCAGCCAACCGGGACAGGGAAATTCACCCCTCCACTTT | TRBV4-3 | - | TRBD1 | TRBJ1-6 | 15
CASSPLAGGFSSTDTQYF | TGTGCCAGCAGTCCTCTAGCGGGGGGCTTCTCTAGCACAGATACGCAGTATTTT | TRBV6-6 | - | TRBD2 | TRBJ2-3 | 18
CASSDRQRNTIYF | TGTGCCAGTAGTGATCGACAGAGGAACACCATATATTTT | TRBV19 | - | - | TRBJ1-3 | 13
CASSQGQNTEAFF | TGCGCCAGCAGCCAAGGACAGAACACTGAAGCTTTCTTT | TRBV4-3 | - | - | TRBJ1-1 | 13
CASGASAYEQYF | TGTGCCAGTGGGGCCAGCGCGTACGAGCAGTACTTC | TRBV19 | - | - | TRBJ2-7 | 12
CASSDGTGSYDEQFF | TGTGCCAGCAGCGACGGGACAGGGAGTTACGATGAGCAGTTCTTC | TRBV7-8 | once | TRBD1 | TRBJ2-1 | 15
CASSLQGRGYTF | TGTGCCAGCAGCTTACAGGGTCGAGGCTACACCTTC | TRBV7-2 | - | - | TRBJ1-2 | 12
CASSPVGGLGNEQFF | TGTGCCAGCTCACCAGTGGGGGGGCTCGGCAATGAGCAGTTCTTC | TRBV18 | - | - | TRBJ2-1 | 15
CASSPDVNSNQPQHF | TGTGCCAGCAGCCCAGATGTAAATAGCAATCAGCCCCAGCATTTT | TRBV11-2 | - | - | TRBJ1-5 | 15
CASSFTQENGYTF | TGTGCCAGCAGCTTTACACAGGAAAATGGCTACACCTTC | TRBV27 | - | - | TRBJ1-2 | 13
CATSRAWGGPQETQYF | TGTGCCACCAGCAGAGCCTGGGGGGGTCCGCAAGAGACCCAGTACTTC | TRBV15 | few | TRBD2 | TRBJ2-5 | 16
CASSQGPRQGSTEAFF | TGCGCCAGCAGCCAGGGCCCCCGACAGGGGAGCACTGAAGCTTTCTTT | TRBV4-3 | - | TRBD1 | TRBJ1-1 | 16
CASSPRRGGSYEQYF | TGTGCCAGCAGCCCTCGGAGGGGGGGGTCCTACGAGCAGTACTTC | TRBV7-6 | - | - | TRBJ2-7 | 15
CASSLAGQGVETQYF | TGCGCCAGCAGCTTGGCGGGACAGGGGGTGGAGACCCAGTACTTC | TRBV5-1 | - | TRBD1 | TRBJ2-5 | 15
CASSLGTGLNEKLFF | TGTGCCAGCAGCCTTGGGACAGGCCTTAATGAAAAACTGTTTTTT | TRBV7-6 | - | TRBD1 | TRBJ1-4 | 15
CASRSPGRPSDTGELFF | TGTGCCAGCAGATCCCCCGGGAGACCTTCGGACACCGGGGAGCTGTTTTTT | TRBV27 | once | - | TRBJ2-2 | 17
CASSINLNNNQPQHF | TGTGCCAGTAGTATAAACTTAAATAACAATCAGCCCCAGCATTTT | TRBV19 | - | - | TRBJ1-5 | 15
CASSLDLIDYGYTF | TGCGCCAGCAGCTTGGACCTAATCGACTATGGCTACACCTTC | TRBV5-1 | - | - | TRBJ1-2 | 14
CASSYGTGDEKLFF | TGCGCCAGCAGCTATGGGACAGGGGACGAAAAACTGTTTTTT | TRBV5-1 | - | TRBD1 | TRBJ1-4 | 14
CASSRAQVQPQHF | TGTGCCAGCTCCCGTGCCCAGGTTCAGCCCCAGCATTTT | TRBV18 | - | - | TRBJ1-5 | 13
CASSRQTVLPPSGGYTF | TGTGCCAGCAGCCGTCAGACAGTTCTTCCACCTTCCGGGGGCTACACCTTC | TRBV7-9 | - | - | TRBJ1-2 | 17